Listed here are 21 T cell receptor beta chains from one sample, sequenced in a study of T cells in women clearing cervical HPV infection. Only in-frame clones appear in the TCRdb table, and some are missing; sequencing was by immunoSEQ multiplex PCR. The sample holds about 22,000 clones. The specimen was blood buffy coat. The receptors originated from a woman between 18 and 70 years old with a cervical HPV16 infection that either progressed to CIN3+ or cleared (not recorded which).

As concerns this clone: The sequenced fragment ends 3 residues before the CDR3 boundary, so the rest is inferred from the germline J gene. The rearrangement links TRBV6-2 or TRBV6-3 to TRBJ2-7, with TRBD2 identical over 8 bases. With 5 bases clipped from V and 1 base from J, the junction kept 7 bases outside the gene matches. The germline V gene encodes CDR1 MNHEY and CDR2 SVGEGT. This CDR3 is built from 15 residues. The DNA read from the CDR3 is TGTGCCAGCAGTCACAATAGCGGGATTTCCTACGAG. Protein: CASSHNSGISYE. The whole CDR3 reads CASSHNSGISYEQYF.

As regards this clone: Coverage ceases 3 residues before the CDR3 finishes, and the germline J gene fills in the end. The chain is built from TRBV20-1 and TRBJ2-3, with 10 bases matching TRBD1. The CDR3 covers 18 residues. The V and J ends lost 1 base and 1 base, in that order; junction bases with no gene match: 11. In germline, CDR1 is DFQATT, CDR2 SNEGSKA (reference sequence). CDR3 bases read: TGCAGTGCTAGAGGCCGGGACAGGGGACCGTCAGGCACAGATACG. This translates into CSARGRDRGPSGTDT. In full, the CDR3 reads CSARGRDRGPSGTDTQYF.

Regarding this clone: The CDR3 is cut off 3 residues early in the read; its end comes from the germline J gene. The chain recombines TRBV7-9 with TRBJ1-1; D perhaps matches TRBD1 (6 bases). V dropped 3 bases and J dropped 1 base, with 9 bases sitting between them. Germline loops: CDR1 SEHNR, CDR2 FQNEAQ (reference sequence). This CDR3 has 14 amino acids. Partial CDR3 DNA: TGTGCCAGCAGCTTTCAACAGGGGAACACTGAA. It encodes CASSFQQGNTE. The CDR3 in full is CASSFQQGNTEAFF.

A note on this clone: Read data end 3 residues before the CDR3 end; the end is taken from the germline J gene. J is TRBJ2-5 and V is TRBV7-6; a possible D gene is TRBD2 (6 bases). The CDR3 is 13 residues long. In germline, CDR1 is SGHVS, CDR2 FNYEAQ. Trimming removed 2 bases at V and 4 bases at J, with 8 bases between. CDR3 in amino acids: CASSLNGGETQYF. The covered CDR3 bases are TGTGCCAGCAGCTTAAACGGGGGAGAGACC.

Points on this clone: Read coverage stops 3 residues before the CDR3 terminus; the germline J gene supplies the remainder. The chain couples TRBV20-1 to TRBJ1-2; TRBD1 agrees at 8 bases. The CDR3 totals 14 residues. Germline V gives CDR1 DFQATT, CDR2 SNEGSKA (reference sequence). The sequenced part of the CDR3 DNA is TGCAGTGCTAGAGTAGCCCCCTCGGACAGGGCT. As protein: CSARVAPSDRA. The entire CDR3 sequence reads CSARVAPSDRAYTF.

CDR3 DNA, as far as it was read: TGTGCCAGCAGCTTAGCTGGCAGTTTGAACACTGAA. This encodes CASSLAGSLNTE. The whole CDR3 sequence is CASSLAGSLNTEAFF. This rearrangement joins TRBV7-8 to TRBJ1-1; D gene ambiguous. The read gets to within 3 residues of the CDR3 end, and the germline J gene fills in the rest. Germline V gene lookup returns CDR1 SGHVS and CDR2 FQNEAQ. CDR3 length equals 15 residues. V gave up 0 bases and J gave up 0 bases, with 8 bases separating them.

This clone ranks as medium-sized (0.01 to 0.1%) in terms of frequency. With the read ending 3 residues before the CDR3 end, the germline J gene is used to fill in that end. The J gene is TRBJ2-5, the V gene TRBV14; 8 bases match TRBD1. The germline CDR1 and CDR2 sequences are SGHDN and FVKESK. The CDR3 extends over 15 amino acids. V shed 4 bases and J 5 bases; nucleotides not matched to a gene: 9. The covered CDR3 bases are TGTGCCAGCAGCCCGCGGACAGGGATGAGGGAGACC. Encoded protein: CASSPRTGMRET. The entire CDR3 protein reads CASSPRTGMRETQYF.

Points on this clone: The read halts 3 residues ahead of the CDR3 end, with the missing end drawn from the germline J gene. The chain carries TRBV2 and TRBJ2-1; 9 bases map to TRBD2. Trimming at V came to 4 bases and at J to 6 bases, leaving 4 bases not matched to a gene. This CDR3 region has 14 residues. CDR1 is SNHLY and CDR2 is FYNNEI in the germline V gene. The CDR3: CASSAWREGNEQFF. Partial CDR3 DNA: TGTGCCAGCAGTGCATGGCGGGAGGGCAATGAG.

Details on this clone: With the read ending 3 residues before the CDR3 end, the germline J gene is used to fill in that end. V usage is TRBV5-6 and J usage is TRBJ1-6; D is unresolved. CDR3 length equals 15 residues. Germline V gives CDR1 SGHDT, CDR2 YYEEEE. V dropped 1 base and J dropped 4 bases, with 9 bases sitting between them. CDR3 region: CASSLRAEYNSPLHF. The covered CDR3 bases are TGTGCCAGCAGCTTGAGGGCAGAGTATAATTCACCC.

A note on this clone: The read is 3 residues too short to cover the CDR3 end, so that end is filled in from the germline J gene. This chain links TRBV20-1 with TRBJ2-4; TRBD2 matches 9 bases. The CDR3 loop spans 12 amino acids. Germline V gene sequence: CDR1 DFQATT, CDR2 SNEGSKA (reference sequence). After removal of 4 bases from V and 6 bases from J, the junction contained 1 base not matched to a gene. The sequenced CDR3 bases are TGCAGTGCTATGACTAGCGGAAACATT. It encodes CSAMTSGNI. The whole CDR3 protein is CSAMTSGNIQYF.

Comment on this clone: The read ends 3 residues before the CDR3 terminus; that terminus is restored from the germline J gene. The chain has TRBV11-3 and TRBJ1-1; D is undetermined. This CDR3 has 13 residues. Germline V gives CDR1 SGHNT, CDR2 YENEEA. The ends were cut back, 4 bases at V and 5 bases at J, with 11 bases in the middle. Incomplete CDR3 DNA: TGTGCCAGCAGCTCAACCGGGTTGACTGAA. This gives the protein CASSSTGLTE. The whole CDR3 reads CASSSTGLTEAFF.

Concerning this clone: The read stops 3 residues short of the end of the CDR3; the missing end is completed from the germline J gene. This chain connects TRBV19 to TRBJ2-7; perhaps TRBD1 as D (7 bases). Germline CDR1 and CDR2: LNHDA and SQIVND (reference sequence). The CDR3 runs to 15 residues. With 7 bases removed from V and 0 bases from J, the gap between germline ends came to 16 bases. CDR3 sequence reads: CASTQSGGSSYEQYF. The part of the CDR3 DNA that was read is TGTGCCAGTACCCAATCAGGGGGGAGCTCCTACGAG.

Note on this clone: The missing CDR3 end, 3 residues past where the read stops, is filled in from the germline J gene. J is TRBJ2-3 and V is TRBV20-1; 8 positions match TRBD1. Germline V gene lookup returns CDR1 DFQATT and CDR2 SNEGSKA (reference sequence). This CDR3 region has 14 residues. V was pared by 6 bases and J by 3 bases, with 8 bases of the junction left unmatched. CDR3 sequence reads: CSATGTGETDTQYF. Partial CDR3 DNA: TGCAGTGCAACCGGGACAGGAGAAACAGATACG.

Remarks on this clone: The observed sequence ends 3 residues before the CDR3 terminus, with the missing tail filled in from the germline J gene. The genes are TRBV5-1 and TRBJ1-1, with D perhaps matching TRBD1 (6 bases). The CDR3 has 13 amino acids. The germline gives CDR1 SGHRS, CDR2 YFSETQ. The covered CDR3 bases are TGCGCCAGCAGATTAGAGGGGGTCGCCGAA. It is translated as CASRLEGVAE. The whole CDR3 reads CASRLEGVAEAFF.

As for this clone: The read gets to within 3 residues of the CDR3 end, and the germline J gene fills in the rest. V and J are TRBV28 and TRBJ2-1; 7 positions agree with TRBD2. Germline loops: CDR1 MDHEN, CDR2 SYDVKM. The CDR3 spans 19 residues. The trim removed 3 bases at V and 0 bases at J, leaving 14 bases unmatched. CDR3 DNA (partial): TGTGCCAGCAGTTTTTCAGAGGCCAACCCTAGCGGCTCCTACAATGAG. Translated: CASSFSEANPSGSYNE. The entire CDR3 sequence reads CASSFSEANPSGSYNEQFF.

A note on this clone: The read terminates 3 residues ahead of where the CDR3 ends, so the germline J gene completes it. The genes are TRBV5-1 and TRBJ2-1; 9 positions agree with TRBD1. Germline V CDR1 and CDR2: SGHRS, YFSETQ. The V segment lost 1 base and the J segment 5 bases; nucleotides outside the gene matches: 7. The CDR3 consists of 16 residues. CDR3 DNA (partial): TGCGCCAGCAGCTTGTTGCCGACAGGGGGGGACAATGAG. This encodes CASSLLPTGGDNE. The full CDR3 protein is CASSLLPTGGDNEQFF.

Turning to this clone: The CDR3 is cut off 3 residues early in the read; its end comes from the germline J gene. The chain combines TRBV20-1 with TRBJ1-2; D is ambiguous. CDR1 and CDR2 (germline): DFQATT, SNEGSKA (reference sequence). The V and J ends lost 5 bases and 7 bases respectively, with 17 bases between them. The CDR3 contains 13 residues. Partial CDR3 DNA: TGCAGTGCTCCCGACCTTGACAAGGCTGGC. Protein product: CSAPDLDKAG. The CDR3 in its entirety is CSAPDLDKAGYTF.

Note on this clone: The observed sequence ends 3 residues before the CDR3 terminus, with the missing tail filled in from the germline J gene. V usage is TRBV9 and J usage is TRBJ2-7; TRBD1 matches at 8 bases. Germline values: CDR1 SGDLS, CDR2 YYNGEE. Trimming took 5 bases from V and 1 from J; bases not matched to a gene: 8. The CDR3 is 15 amino acids. The part of the CDR3 DNA that was read is TGTGCCAGCAGTCCCACGGGACAGGCGTCCTACGAG. This encodes CASSPTGQASYE. The complete CDR3 sequence is CASSPTGQASYEQYF.

As concerns this clone: From the germline J gene comes the end of the CDR3, since the read stops 3 residues before it. The rearrangement uses TRBV23-1 and TRBJ2-2; D perhaps matches TRBD2 (5 bases). TRBV23-1 is placed among ORFs of uncertain function. The ends were cut back, 0 bases at V and 2 bases at J, with 10 bases in the middle. The CDR3 covers 16 residues. The covered CDR3 bases are TGCGCCAGCAGTCAATCTTGGACTTCTAACACCGGGGAG. Residues: CASSQSWTSNTGE. The entire CDR3 protein reads CASSQSWTSNTGELFF.

On this clone: Read sequence stops 3 residues before the CDR3 end, and the germline J gene provides the missing end. This sequence joins TRBV7-9 and TRBJ2-7; a weak D match, TRBD1 (5 bases). Germline loops: CDR1 SEHNR, CDR2 FQNEAQ (reference sequence). Trimming took 1 base from V and 2 from J, leaving 9 bases between them. CDR3 length: 14 amino acids. The CDR3 region is CASSLVRVPYEQYF. The covered CDR3 bases are TGTGCCAGCAGCTTAGTCAGGGTGCCCTACGAG.

As regards this clone: The read terminates 3 residues before the CDR3 end, so the remaining end is supplied by the germline J gene. V and J are TRBV19 and TRBJ2-7; 11 positions agree with TRBD1. From germline, CDR1 is LNHDA and CDR2 SQIVND (reference sequence). This CDR3 comprises 15 residues. V was clipped by 4 bases and J by 2 bases; unmatched bases: 4. This CDR3 reads CASSKLGQGAYEQYF. The sequenced CDR3 bases are TGTGCCAGTAGTAAATTGGGACAGGGGGCCTACGAG. Together with reference TRBV19 and TRBJ2-7, the CDR3 gives the full variable domain: DGGITQSPKYLFRKEGQNVTLSCEQNLNHDAMYWYRQDPGQGLRLIYYSQIVNDFQKGDIAEGYSVSREKKESFPLTVTSAQKNPTAFYLCASSKLGQGAYEQYFGPGTRLTVT.